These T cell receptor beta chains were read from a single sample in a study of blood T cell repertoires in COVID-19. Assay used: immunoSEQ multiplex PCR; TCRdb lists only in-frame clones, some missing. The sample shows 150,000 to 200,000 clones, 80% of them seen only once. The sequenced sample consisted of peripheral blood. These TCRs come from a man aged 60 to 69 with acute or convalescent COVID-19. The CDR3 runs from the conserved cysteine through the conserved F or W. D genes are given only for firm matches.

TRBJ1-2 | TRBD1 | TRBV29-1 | CSVGGSGQGGSYGYTF
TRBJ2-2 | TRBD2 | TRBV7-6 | CASSPLSGGPGELFF
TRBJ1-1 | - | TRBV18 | CASSLDTEAFF
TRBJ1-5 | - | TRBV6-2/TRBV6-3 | CASSRGLNQPQHF
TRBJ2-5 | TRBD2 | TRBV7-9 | CASSLTSGSQETQYF
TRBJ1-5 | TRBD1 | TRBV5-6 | CASSSDRVGNQPQHF
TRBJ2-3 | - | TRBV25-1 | CASSITTTDTDTQYF
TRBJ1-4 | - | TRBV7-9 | CASSLQGYGLFF
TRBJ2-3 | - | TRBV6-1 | CASSGLAWGVGMDTQYF
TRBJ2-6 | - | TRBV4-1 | CASSGQGFYSGANVLTF
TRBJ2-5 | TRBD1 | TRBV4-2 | CASSQDIGTGGSETQYF
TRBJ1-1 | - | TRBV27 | CASSIQGNTEAFF
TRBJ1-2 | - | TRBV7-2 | CASSLGTASNYGYTF
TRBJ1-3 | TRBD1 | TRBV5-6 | CASSLWGQSGNTIYF